This T cell receptor (beta chain) was identified during a study of CD8+ T cells in alopecia areata. About the research overall: The drug, oral tofacitinib, was given to treated patients at 5 to 10 mg twice daily.

Sample treatment: oral pan-JAK inhibitor, 5-10 mg twice daily. RNA extraction and reverse transcription yielded cDNA as sequencing template. Only in-frame clones appear in the TCRdb table, and some are missing; sequencing was by immunoSEQ multiplex PCR. The sample yields about 180,000 clones, about 48% seen once. The receptor was derived from a human donor with alopecia areata. The material sequenced was CD8+ T cells sorted from blood, taken at week 24, from a patient treated with tofacitinib.

The CDR3 region has the DNA TGTGCCTGGAGTAGGATCAACACTGAAGCTTTCTTT. It specifies CAWSRINTEAFF. The rearrangement joins TRBV30 to TRBJ1-1; D unclear. The CDR3 has 12 residues. The germline gives CDR1 GTSNPN, CDR2 SVGIG (reference sequence). The germline V and J ends were trimmed by 2 bases and 2 bases, with 6 bases remaining between them. The variable domain in full, with the rest retrieved from reference TRBV30 and TRBJ1-1, is SQTIHQWPATLVQPVGSPLSLECTVEGTSNPNLYWYRQAAGRGLQLLFYSVGIGQISSEVPQNLSASRPQDRQFILSSKKLLLSDSGFYLCAWSRINTEAFFGQGTRLTVV.